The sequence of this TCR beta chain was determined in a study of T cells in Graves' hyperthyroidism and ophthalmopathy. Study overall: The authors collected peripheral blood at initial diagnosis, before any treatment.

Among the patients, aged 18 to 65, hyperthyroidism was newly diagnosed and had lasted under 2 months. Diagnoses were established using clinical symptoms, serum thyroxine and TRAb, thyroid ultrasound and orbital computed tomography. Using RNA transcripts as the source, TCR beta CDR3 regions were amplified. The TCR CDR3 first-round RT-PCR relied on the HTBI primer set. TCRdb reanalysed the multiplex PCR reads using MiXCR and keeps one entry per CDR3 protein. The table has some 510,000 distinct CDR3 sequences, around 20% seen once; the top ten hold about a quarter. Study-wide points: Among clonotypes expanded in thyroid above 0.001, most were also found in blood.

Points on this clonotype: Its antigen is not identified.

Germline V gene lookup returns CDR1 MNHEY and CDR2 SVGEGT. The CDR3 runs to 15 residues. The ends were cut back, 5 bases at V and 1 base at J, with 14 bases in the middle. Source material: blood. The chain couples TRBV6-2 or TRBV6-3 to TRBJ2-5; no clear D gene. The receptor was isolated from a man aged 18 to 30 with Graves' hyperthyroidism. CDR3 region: CASSDFAGAQETQYF. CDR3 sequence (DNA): TGTGCCAGCAGTGACTTCGCAGGAGCCCAAGAGACCCAGTACTTC.